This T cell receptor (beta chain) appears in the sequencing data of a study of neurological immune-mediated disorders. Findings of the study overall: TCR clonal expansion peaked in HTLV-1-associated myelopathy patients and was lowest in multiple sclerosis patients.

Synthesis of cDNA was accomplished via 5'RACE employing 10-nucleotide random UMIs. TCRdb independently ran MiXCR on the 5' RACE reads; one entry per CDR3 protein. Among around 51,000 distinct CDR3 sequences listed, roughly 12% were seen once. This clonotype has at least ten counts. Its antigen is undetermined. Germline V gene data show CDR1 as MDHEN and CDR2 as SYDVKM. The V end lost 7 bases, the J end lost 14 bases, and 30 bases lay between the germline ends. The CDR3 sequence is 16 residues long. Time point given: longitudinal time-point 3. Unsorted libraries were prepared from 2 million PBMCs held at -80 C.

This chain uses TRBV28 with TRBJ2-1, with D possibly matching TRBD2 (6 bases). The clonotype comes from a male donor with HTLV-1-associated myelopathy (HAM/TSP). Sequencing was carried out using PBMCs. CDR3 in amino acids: CASKQGGGVILSGEFF. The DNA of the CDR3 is TGTGCCAGCAAGCAAGGCGGCGGGGTAATTCTCTCTGGCGAGTTCTTC. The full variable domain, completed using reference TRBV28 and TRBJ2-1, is DVKVTQSSRYLVKRTGEKVFLECVQDMDHENMFWYRQDPGLGLRLIYFSYDVKMKEKGDIPEGYSVSREKKERFSLILESASTNQTSMYLCASKQGGGVILSGEFFGPGTRLTVL.